This TCR beta chain appears in the sequencing data of a study of PD-1 blockade in classical Hodgkin lymphoma. Study context: Intravenous nivolumab at 3 mg/kg was given to patients every 2 weeks. General study results and limits: What drove the repertoire differences, possibly disease activity or prior therapy, has not been defined. Similar baseline diversity was found in complete responders and newly diagnosed patients. CD4+ TCR diversity, unlike CD8+, climbed significantly by C4D1.

Patients all relapsed after autologous stem cell transplantation, and there was variation in brentuximab vedotin exposure. Negative selection with magnetic separation was used to purify CD4+ T cells from thawed PBMCs. Sequencing was performed with immunoSEQ multiplex PCR; in TCRdb, only in-frame clones are kept and a portion is missing. This table has 30,000 to 40,000 clones, about 93% appearing once. This CDR3 has 12 amino acids. The V segment lost 6 bases and the J segment 10 bases; nucleotides outside the gene matches: 5. Germline V gene data show CDR1 as SNHLY and CDR2 as FYNNEI. Concerning this clone itself: The antigen remains undetermined.

This clonotype was obtained from a human donor with classical Hodgkin lymphoma. The rearrangement joins TRBV2 to TRBJ2-1; the match to TRBD1 covers 8 bases. The sample was CD4+ T cells from blood, taken at baseline. The CDR3, as DNA: TGTGCCAGCAGGCCAGGGGGCGGCGAGCAGTTCTTC. Its protein is CASRPGGGEQFF.